Presented here are 14 T cell receptor beta chains from one specimen sequenced in a study of preoperative IRX-2 immunotherapy in early breast cancer. TCRdb keeps only in-frame clones here, not all; method: immunoSEQ multiplex PCR. The sample holds roughly 3,500 clones, less than 90% seen once. The treatment here: preoperative locoregional IRX-2 cytokine immunotherapy. Sequences were derived from tumor tissue, sampled before IRX-2 immunotherapy. These receptors all come from a human donor with breast cancer.

The chain carries TRBV15 and TRBJ2-7, with 8 bases identical to TRBD2. V lost 0 bases and J lost 3; bases outside the gene matches: 7. In germline, CDR1 is LNHNV, CDR2 YYDKDF (reference sequence). This CDR3 has 16 amino acids. The CDR3 bases are TGTGCCACCAGCAGAGATCTGGTAGCGGGAATCTACGAGCAGTACTTC. Amino acid sequence: CATSRDLVAGIYEQYF. Using reference TRBV15 and TRBJ2-7 for the parts outside the CDR3, the full variable domain is DAMVIQNPRYQVTQFGKPVTLSCSQTLNHNVMYWYQQKSSQAPKLLFHYYDKDFNNEADTPDNFQSRRPNTSFCFLDIRSPGLGDTAMYLCATSRDLVAGIYEQYFGPGTRLTVT.

The CDR3 sequence: CASSLTRGRGTDTQYF. The CDR3 DNA sequence: TGTGCCAGCAGCTTAACGAGGGGGAGAGGCACAGATACGCAGTATTTT. The rearrangement links TRBV11-3 to TRBJ2-3, with D perhaps matching TRBD1 (6 bases). Looked up from germline, CDR1 is SGHNT and CDR2 is YENEEA. The germline V and J ends were trimmed by 2 bases and 1 base, with 13 bases remaining between them. The CDR3 spans 16 residues.

The V and J genes are TRBV6-8 and TRBJ1-6; a possible D gene is TRBD1 (5 bases). The CDR3 extends over 14 amino acids. V lost 5 bases and J 10 bases, leaving 15 bases between the germline ends. Germline CDR1 is MNHGY and CDR2 is SAAAGT. The CDR3 DNA sequence: TGTGCCAGCAGTCAAATGACAGAGGGATCACCCCTCCACTTT. It yields the protein CASSQMTEGSPLHF.

This clone occurred a few times. This chain connects TRBV6-8 to TRBJ2-5, with D possibly TRBD2 on 6 matching bases. This CDR3 has 15 amino acids. With 8 bases removed from V and 4 bases from J, the gap between germline ends came to 20 bases. Germline loops: CDR1 MNHGY, CDR2 SAAAGT. Here the CDR3 reads CASQIFRRGAETQYF. The CDR3, as DNA: TGTGCCAGCCAGATTTTCAGGAGGGGAGCAGAGACCCAGTACTTC.

The chain recombines TRBV10-2 with TRBJ1-1, with D hard to call. CDR1 is WSHSY, CDR2 SAAADI, per germline. Deletions cut 0 bases from V and 3 bases from J, with 14 bases between. CDR3 size: 16 residues. CDR3 amino acids: CASSESPRRSDTEAFF. Written as DNA, the CDR3 is TGCGCCAGCAGTGAGTCGCCCCGCAGATCGGACACTGAAGCTTTCTTT.

This chain joins TRBV7-1 and TRBJ2-6; D is uncertain. TRBV7-1 is designated an ORF whose function remains uncertain. This CDR3 contains 16 residues. Deletions cut 3 bases from V and 0 bases from J, with 9 bases between. CDR3: CASSSPPGSGANVLTF. Written as DNA, the CDR3 is TGTGCCAGCAGCTCGCCCCCCGGCTCTGGGGCCAACGTCCTGACTTTC.

This chain links TRBV7-8 with TRBJ2-5; the D is unclear. Germline CDR1 SGHVS, CDR2 FQNEAQ. V shed 1 base and J shed 5 bases, with 8 bases lying between them. This CDR3 region has 13 residues. CDR3 DNA sequence: TGTGCCAGCAGCTTAGGGGTCGGGGAGACCCAGTACTTC. This gives the protein CASSLGVGETQYF. Supplemented by reference TRBV7-8 and TRBJ2-5, the full variable domain reads GAGVSQSPRYKVAKRGQDVALRCDPISGHVSLFWYQQALGQGPEFLTYFQNEAQLDKSGLPSDRFFAERPEGSVSTLKIQRTQQEDSAVYLCASSLGVGETQYFGPGTRLLVL.

The chain is built from TRBV11-3 and TRBJ1-2; D perhaps matches TRBD1 (6 bases). V lost 5 bases, J lost 1 base, and 14 bases lay in between. The CDR3 totals 15 residues. CDR1 and CDR2 (germline): SGHNT, YENEEA. CDR3 bases: TGTGCCAGCAGCCAATTCAGGGGCCTTAACTATGGCTACACCTTC. This encodes CASSQFRGLNYGYTF.

The chain is built from TRBV14 and TRBJ1-2; D is possibly TRBD1 (5 bases). V was shortened by 3 bases and J by 1 base, with 9 bases between the two germline ends. The germline gives CDR1 SGHDN, CDR2 FVKESK. The CDR3 consists of 14 residues. CDR3: CASSHSDINYGYTF. The CDR3 DNA reads TGTGCCAGCAGCCACTCGGACATTAACTATGGCTACACCTTC.

The genes are TRBV5-1 and TRBJ1-2, with 9 bases that match TRBD1. Per germline, CDR1 SGHRS and CDR2 YFSETQ. J lost 6 bases, V lost 4 bases, and 7 bases had no gene match. The CDR3 has 14 residues. The DNA for the CDR3 is TGCGCCAGCAGCCCCGGGACAGGGACGGATGGCTACACCTTC. Translating it yields CASSPGTGTDGYTF.

V is TRBV7-7 and J is TRBJ1-3, with 7 bases aligning to TRBD1. V was pared by 6 bases and J by 0 bases, with 11 bases of the junction left unmatched. Germline V gives CDR1 SSHAT, CDR2 FNYEAQ (reference sequence). The CDR3 contains 17 residues. CDR3 coding DNA: TGTGCCAGCAGAGGGACAGTTCCCCAACTCTCTGGAAACACCATATATTTT. Translated, it gives CASRGTVPQLSGNTIYF.

The V call is TRBV6-8, the J call TRBJ2-5; D uncertain. This CDR3 has 13 amino acids. V gave up 6 bases and J gave up 8 bases, with 16 bases separating them. Germline CDR1 is MNHGY and CDR2 is SAAAGT. CDR3 DNA sequence: TGTGCCAGCAGCGAACCACGAACCTCTACCCAGTACTTC. It codes for CASSEPRTSTQYF.

The genes are TRBV10-3 and TRBJ2-7; no clear D gene. Per the germline V gene, CDR1 is ENHRY and CDR2 is SYGVKD. This CDR3 is built from 14 residues. V was trimmed by 2 bases and J by 0 bases, leaving 8 bases between them. The CDR3 DNA reads as TGTGCCATCAGTGAGGTCGCGACCTCCTACGAGCAGTACTTC. Encoded protein: CAISEVATSYEQYF.

The chain is built from TRBV18 and TRBJ2-1; 10 nucleotides align to TRBD1. V shed 0 bases and J 3 bases; nucleotides not matched to a gene: 5. This CDR3 has 17 residues. Germline V lookup: CDR1 KGHSH, CDR2 LQKENI. The CDR3 bases are TGTGCCAGCTCACCACCCCTCCGGACAGGGGGCTACAATGAGCAGTTCTTC. Residues: CASSPPLRTGGYNEQFF.